This record concerns one T cell receptor (beta chain) sequence. The data were taken from a study of CD8 T cells in Susac syndrome. It was with random hexamers that 0.5 to 1 ug RNA was reverse transcribed. From the immunoSEQ multiplex PCR reads, TCRdb called clonotypes with MiXCR, one entry per CDR3 protein. The sample shows about 110,000 distinct CDR3 sequences, 96% of them seen only once. Healthy donors constituted the controls, which were matched for age and sex. TEMRA cells were FACS-enriched, while CD8+ and CD4+ T cells were negatively isolated. What was sequenced was CD4+ T cells from PBMCs. This receptor was taken from a human donor in good health.

CDR3 bases: TGTGCCAGCAGTGAATCGGGACAGGGCTACGAGCAGTACTTC. Translating it yields CASSESGQGYEQYF. The gene calls are TRBV25-1 and TRBJ2-7; TRBD1 matches at 9 bases. The germline V gene has CDR1 MGHDK and CDR2 SYGVNS. J gave up 3 bases and V 1 base, and 1 base lay outside the gene matches. CDR3 length: 14 residues.